Reported below is one T cell receptor beta chain. Participants' own reports of clinical history determined their cohort assignment. This sample is part of a study of blood T cell repertoires in COVID-19. CDR3 length equals 18 residues. CDR1 LGHDT and CDR2 YNNKEL come from the germline V gene (reference sequence). Trimming cost V 0 bases and J 4 bases; bases outside gene matches: 10. TCRdb's table, derived via immunoSEQ multiplex PCR, lists solely in-frame clones and lacks some. The sample holds around 330,000 clones, 89% seen once. This sequence originates from a man in his 60s who had recovered from COVID-19. The V gene is TRBV3-1 (or the pseudogene TRBV3-2), the J gene TRBJ2-2; 8 bases map to TRBD1. The sequenced material came from PBMCs or T cells enriched from blood (not recorded which). The CDR3 coding sequence is TGTGCCAGCAGCCAAGATTTTGGTGACAGGGGATTCACCGGGGAGCTGTTTTTT. Translated, it gives CASSQDFGDRGFTGELFF.